A selection of T cell receptor beta chains follows, all from one sample in a study of blood T cell repertoires in COVID-19. Repertoires were generated with immunoSEQ multiplex PCR, while TCRdb's copy carries only in-frame clones and drops some. This sample has 310,000 or so clones, with 80% to 90% found just once. The sequencing sample was made of peripheral blood. These receptors all come from a man under 40 with COVID-19, enrolled during active disease. Each CDR3 is given with its conserved first and last residue. Fields, in order: J gene, CDR3 length, V gene, D gene, CDR3 DNA, CDR3 protein. D genes are given only for firm matches.

j_call: TRBJ1-2
cdr3_length: 14
v_call: TRBV29-1
d_call: -
cdr3_nt: TGCAGCGTTCGCCTTTACCTAGCTAACTATGGCTACACCTTC
cdr3_aa: CSVRLYLANYGYTF

j_call: TRBJ2-2
cdr3_length: 15
v_call: TRBV9
d_call: TRBD2
cdr3_nt: TGTGCCAGCAGCGTTAGCGGGAGGGGCACCGGGGAGCTGTTTTTT
cdr3_aa: CASSVSGRGTGELFF

j_call: TRBJ2-3
cdr3_length: 14
v_call: TRBV9
d_call: -
cdr3_nt: TGTGCCAGCAGCACCCGACAGGTCACAGATACGCAGTATTTT
cdr3_aa: CASSTRQVTDTQYF

j_call: TRBJ1-1
cdr3_length: 12
v_call: TRBV29-1
d_call: -
cdr3_nt: TGCAGCGTTGCAGGTATGGAAACTGAAGCTTTCTTT
cdr3_aa: CSVAGMETEAFF

j_call: TRBJ1-6
cdr3_length: 14
v_call: TRBV5-1
d_call: TRBD1
cdr3_nt: TGCGCCAGTAGCCGGGACAGTTATAATTCACCCCTCCACTTT
cdr3_aa: CASSRDSYNSPLHF

j_call: TRBJ2-7
cdr3_length: 14
v_call: TRBV14
d_call: TRBD1
cdr3_nt: TGTGCCAGCAGCCTCACAGGGGTAACCTACGAGCAGTACTTC
cdr3_aa: CASSLTGVTYEQYF

j_call: TRBJ2-4
cdr3_length: 16
v_call: TRBV11-2
d_call: TRBD2
cdr3_nt: TGTGCCAGCAGCCTACCGGGACTAGCGTTCGAAAACATTCAGTACTTC
cdr3_aa: CASSLPGLAFENIQYF

j_call: TRBJ1-2
cdr3_length: 13
v_call: TRBV2
d_call: -
cdr3_nt: TGTGCCTCTGGGAGGGTAACTAACTATGGCTACACCTTC
cdr3_aa: CASGRVTNYGYTF

j_call: TRBJ2-1
cdr3_length: 20
v_call: TRBV24-1
d_call: -
cdr3_nt: TGTGCCACCAGTGATTTGCCCGGACAGGGGGCTAGCGGGAGCTACAATGAGCAGTTCTTC
cdr3_aa: CATSDLPGQGASGSYNEQFF

j_call: TRBJ2-5
cdr3_length: 14
v_call: TRBV27
d_call: -
cdr3_nt: TGTGCCAGCAGTTTATCGTATAGCCAAGAGACCCAGTACTTC
cdr3_aa: CASSLSYSQETQYF

j_call: TRBJ2-7
cdr3_length: 15
v_call: TRBV18
d_call: TRBD1
cdr3_nt: TGTGCCAGCTCACAACCGGGACAGAGCTCCTACGAGCAGTACTTC
cdr3_aa: CASSQPGQSSYEQYF

j_call: TRBJ1-4
cdr3_length: 15
v_call: TRBV7-9
d_call: -
cdr3_nt: TGTGCCAGCAGCCTCCAAAGTGAGATAGATGAAAAACTGTTTTTT
cdr3_aa: CASSLQSEIDEKLFF

j_call: TRBJ2-1
cdr3_length: 14
v_call: TRBV7-3
d_call: -
cdr3_nt: TGTGCCAGCAGCTTAACGGCCACCTACAATGAGCAGTTCTTC
cdr3_aa: CASSLTATYNEQFF

j_call: TRBJ1-1
cdr3_length: 15
v_call: TRBV6-4
d_call: TRBD1
cdr3_nt: TGTGCCAGCAGGAGGCAGGGGGATTTCAGCACTGAAGCTTTCTTT
cdr3_aa: CASRRQGDFSTEAFF

j_call: TRBJ2-4
cdr3_length: 16
v_call: TRBV19
d_call: TRBD1
cdr3_nt: TGTGCCAGTAGTTTTTGGACAGGATTAGCCAAAAACATTCAGTACTTC
cdr3_aa: CASSFWTGLAKNIQYF

j_call: TRBJ2-1
cdr3_length: 15
v_call: TRBV19
d_call: TRBD1
cdr3_nt: TGTGCCAGTAGTAGGACAGGGGGTACGTACAATGAGCAGTTCTTC
cdr3_aa: CASSRTGGTYNEQFF